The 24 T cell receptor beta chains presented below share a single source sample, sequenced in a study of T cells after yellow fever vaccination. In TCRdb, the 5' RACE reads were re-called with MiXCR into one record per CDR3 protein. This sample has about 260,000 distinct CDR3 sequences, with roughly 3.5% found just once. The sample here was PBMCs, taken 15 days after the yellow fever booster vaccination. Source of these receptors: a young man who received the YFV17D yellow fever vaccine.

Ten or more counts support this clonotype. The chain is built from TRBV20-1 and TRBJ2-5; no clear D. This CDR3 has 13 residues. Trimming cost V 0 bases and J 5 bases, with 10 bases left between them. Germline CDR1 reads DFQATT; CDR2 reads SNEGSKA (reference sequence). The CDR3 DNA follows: TGCAGTGCTAGAGAACCCGTAGGGGAGACCCAGTACTTC. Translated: CSAREPVGETQYF.

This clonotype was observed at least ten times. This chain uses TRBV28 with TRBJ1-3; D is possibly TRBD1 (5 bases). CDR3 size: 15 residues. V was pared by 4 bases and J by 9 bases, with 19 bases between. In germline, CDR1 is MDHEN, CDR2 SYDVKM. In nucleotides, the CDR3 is TGTGCCAGCAGTTCGATAGGCCAGGGCTCGGCCACCATATATTTT. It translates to CASSSIGQGSATIYF.

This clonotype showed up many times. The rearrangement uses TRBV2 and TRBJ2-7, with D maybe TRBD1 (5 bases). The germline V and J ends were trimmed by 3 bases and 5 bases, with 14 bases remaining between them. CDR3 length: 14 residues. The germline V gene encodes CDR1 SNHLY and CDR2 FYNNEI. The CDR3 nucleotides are TGTGCCAGCAGTGAGGGCAGGGTCTCACACGAGCAGTACTTC. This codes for CASSEGRVSHEQYF.

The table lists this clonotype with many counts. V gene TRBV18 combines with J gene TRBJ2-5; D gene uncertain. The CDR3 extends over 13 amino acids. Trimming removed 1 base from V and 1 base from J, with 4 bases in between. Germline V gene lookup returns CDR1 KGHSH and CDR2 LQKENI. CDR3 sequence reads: CASSPRTQETQYF. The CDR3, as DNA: TGTGCCAGCTCACCACGCACCCAAGAGACCCAGTACTTC.

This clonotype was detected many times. The CDR3 nucleotides are TGTGCCAGCAGTAGGCTGGGGCGAAATGAGCAGTTCTTC. Translating it yields CASSRLGRNEQFF. V and J are TRBV12-3 or TRBV12-4 and TRBJ2-1; TRBD1 might be the D (5 bases). The CDR3 length is 13 residues. Trimming stripped 5 bases from V and 7 bases from J, with 12 bases between.

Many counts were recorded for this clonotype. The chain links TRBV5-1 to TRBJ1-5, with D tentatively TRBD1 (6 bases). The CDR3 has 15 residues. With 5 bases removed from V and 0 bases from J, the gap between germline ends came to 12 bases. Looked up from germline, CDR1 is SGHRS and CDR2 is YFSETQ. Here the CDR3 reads CASRTDSYSNQPQHF. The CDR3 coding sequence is TGCGCCAGCAGGACGGACAGTTATAGCAATCAGCCCCAGCATTTT.

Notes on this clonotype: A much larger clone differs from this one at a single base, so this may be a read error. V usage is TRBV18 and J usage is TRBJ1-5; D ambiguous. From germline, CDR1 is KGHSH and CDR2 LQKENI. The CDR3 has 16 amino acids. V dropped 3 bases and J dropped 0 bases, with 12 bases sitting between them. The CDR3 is CASSPEQPYSNQPQHF. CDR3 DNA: TGTGCCAGCTCACCGGAACAGCCTTATAGCAATCAGCCCCAGCATTTT.

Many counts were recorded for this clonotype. The CDR3 nucleotides read TGCGCCAGCAGTGAAGGCCGCAACCCCACCTACGAGCAGTACTTC. It codes for CASSEGRNPTYEQYF. The chain links TRBV10-1 to TRBJ2-7; D not certain. The CDR3 sequence is 15 residues long. The V gene's germline CDR1 is WNHNN and CDR2 SYGVQD (reference sequence). V gave up 3 bases and J gave up 2 bases, with 14 bases separating them.

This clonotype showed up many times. CDR3 sequence reads: CASRNLAGGPYEQYV. The CDR3, as DNA: TGTGCCAGCAGAAATCTAGCGGGGGGGCCCTACGAGCAGTACGTC. This chain connects TRBV27 to TRBJ2-7; the match to TRBD2 covers 12 bases. There are 15 residues in the CDR3. The trim removed 6 bases at V and 2 bases at J, leaving 5 bases unmatched. Per the germline V gene, CDR1 is MNHEY and CDR2 is SMNVEV (reference sequence).

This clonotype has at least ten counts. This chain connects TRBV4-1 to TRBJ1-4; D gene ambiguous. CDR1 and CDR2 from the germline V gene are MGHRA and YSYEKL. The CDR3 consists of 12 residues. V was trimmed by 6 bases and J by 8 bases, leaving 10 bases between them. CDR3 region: CASRGWMEKLFF. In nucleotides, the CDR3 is TGCGCCAGCAGGGGGTGGATGGAAAAACTGTTTTTT.

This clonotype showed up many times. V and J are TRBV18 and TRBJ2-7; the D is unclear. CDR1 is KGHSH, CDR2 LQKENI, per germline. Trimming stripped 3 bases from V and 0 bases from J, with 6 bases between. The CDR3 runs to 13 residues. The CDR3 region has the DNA TGTGCCAGCTCACCTGCCCGCTCCTACGAGCAGTACTTC. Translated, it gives CASSPARSYEQYF. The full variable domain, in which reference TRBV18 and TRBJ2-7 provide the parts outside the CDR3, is NAGVMQNPRHLVRRRGQEARLRCSPMKGHSHVYWYRQLPEEGLKFMVYLQKENIIDESGMPKERFSAEFPKEGPSILRIQQVVRGDSAAYFCASSPARSYEQYFGPGTRLTVT.

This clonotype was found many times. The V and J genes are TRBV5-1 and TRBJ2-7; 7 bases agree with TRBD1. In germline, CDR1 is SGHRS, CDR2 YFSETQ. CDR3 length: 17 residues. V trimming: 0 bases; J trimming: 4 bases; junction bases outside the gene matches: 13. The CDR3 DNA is TGCGCCAGCAGCTTGGGCCCAACCTGGGGACAGCCATACGAGCAGTACGTC. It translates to CASSLGPTWGQPYEQYV.

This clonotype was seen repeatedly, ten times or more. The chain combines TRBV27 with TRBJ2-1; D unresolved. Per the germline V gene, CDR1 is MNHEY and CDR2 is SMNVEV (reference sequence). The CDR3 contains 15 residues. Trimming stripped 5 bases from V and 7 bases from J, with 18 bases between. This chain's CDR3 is CASSLKARWGNEQFF. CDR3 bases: TGTGCCAGCAGTCTAAAAGCGCGGTGGGGAAATGAGCAGTTCTTC.

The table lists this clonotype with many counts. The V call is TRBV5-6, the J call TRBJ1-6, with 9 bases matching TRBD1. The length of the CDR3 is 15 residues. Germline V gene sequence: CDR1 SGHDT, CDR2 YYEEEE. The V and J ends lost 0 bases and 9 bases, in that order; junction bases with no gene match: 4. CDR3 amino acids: CASSLDRGLSSPLHF. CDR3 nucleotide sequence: TGTGCCAGCAGCTTGGACAGGGGGCTGAGTTCACCCCTCCACTTT.

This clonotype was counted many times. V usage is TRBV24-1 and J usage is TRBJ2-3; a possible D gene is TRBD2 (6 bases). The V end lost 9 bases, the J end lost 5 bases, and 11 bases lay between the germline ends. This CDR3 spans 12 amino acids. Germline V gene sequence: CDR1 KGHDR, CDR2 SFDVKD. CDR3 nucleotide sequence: TGTGCCACCCCCGCGGGGAGAGATACGCAGTATTTT. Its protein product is CATPAGRDTQYF.

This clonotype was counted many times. Written as DNA, the CDR3 is TGTGCCAGCACCGGGGGACAGGGGGCCACAGATACGCAGTATTTT. Protein product: CASTGGQGATDTQYF. The V gene is TRBV7-9, the J gene TRBJ2-3; TRBD1 agrees at 12 bases. Germline lookup yields CDR1 SEHNR and CDR2 FQNEAQ (reference sequence). V dropped 7 bases and J dropped 2; count of bases not matched to a gene: 4. This CDR3 region has 15 residues.

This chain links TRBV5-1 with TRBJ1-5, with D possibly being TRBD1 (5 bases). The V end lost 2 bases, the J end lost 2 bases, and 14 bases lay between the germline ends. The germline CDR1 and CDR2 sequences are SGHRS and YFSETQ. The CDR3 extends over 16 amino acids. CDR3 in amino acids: CASSLAPQGGNQPQHF. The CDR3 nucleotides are TGCGCCAGCAGCTTAGCACCCCAGGGAGGCAATCAGCCCCAGCATTTT.

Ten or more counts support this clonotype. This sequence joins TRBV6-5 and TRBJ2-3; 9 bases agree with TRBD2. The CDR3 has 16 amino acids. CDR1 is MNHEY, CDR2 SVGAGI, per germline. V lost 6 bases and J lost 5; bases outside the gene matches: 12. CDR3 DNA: TGTGCCAGCAGGCCCGAAGCGGGGGGTCGGGTAGATACGCAGTATTTT. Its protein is CASRPEAGGRVDTQYF.

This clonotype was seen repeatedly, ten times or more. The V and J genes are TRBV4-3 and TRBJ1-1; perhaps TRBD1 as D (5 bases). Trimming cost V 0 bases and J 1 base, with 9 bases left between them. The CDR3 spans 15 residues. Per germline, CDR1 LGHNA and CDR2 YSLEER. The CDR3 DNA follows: TGCGCCAGCAGCCAAGACGGGGCTGGGAACACTGAAGCTTTCTTT. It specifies CASSQDGAGNTEAFF.

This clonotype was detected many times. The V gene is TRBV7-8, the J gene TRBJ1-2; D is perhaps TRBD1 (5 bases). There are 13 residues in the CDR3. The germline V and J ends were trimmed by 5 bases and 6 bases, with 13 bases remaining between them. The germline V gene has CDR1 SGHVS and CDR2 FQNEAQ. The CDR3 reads CASSARVFHGYTF. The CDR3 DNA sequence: TGTGCCAGCAGCGCCAGGGTGTTCCATGGCTACACCTTC.

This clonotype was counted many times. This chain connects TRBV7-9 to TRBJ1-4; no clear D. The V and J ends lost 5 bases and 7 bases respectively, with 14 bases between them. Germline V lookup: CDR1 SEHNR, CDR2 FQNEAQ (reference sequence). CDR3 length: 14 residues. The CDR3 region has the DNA TGTGCCAGCAGCCCCCCCGTGGGTGGTGAAAAACTGTTTTTT. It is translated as CASSPPVGGEKLFF.

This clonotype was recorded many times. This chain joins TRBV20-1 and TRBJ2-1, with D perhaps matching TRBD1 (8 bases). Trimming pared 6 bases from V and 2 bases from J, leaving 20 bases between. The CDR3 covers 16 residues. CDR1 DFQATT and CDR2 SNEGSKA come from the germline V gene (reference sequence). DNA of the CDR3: TGCAGTGCCATAGGACAGGGAGGGTTTACCTACAATGAGCAGTTCTTC. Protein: CSAIGQGGFTYNEQFF.

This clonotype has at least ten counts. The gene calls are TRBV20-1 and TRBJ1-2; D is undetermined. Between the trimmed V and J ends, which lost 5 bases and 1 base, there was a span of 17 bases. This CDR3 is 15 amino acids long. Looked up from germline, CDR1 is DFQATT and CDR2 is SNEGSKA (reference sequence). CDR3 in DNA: TGCAGTGCTCCAAAGGTCCGGACGGGTAACTATGGCTACACCTTC. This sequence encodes CSAPKVRTGNYGYTF.

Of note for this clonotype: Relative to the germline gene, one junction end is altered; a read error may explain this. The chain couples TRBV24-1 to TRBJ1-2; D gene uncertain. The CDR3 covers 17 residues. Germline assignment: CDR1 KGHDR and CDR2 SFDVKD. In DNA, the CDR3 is TGTGCCACGAGTGATGTTGATGCGGACCGCACTTCCTATGGCTTCACCTTC. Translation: CATSDVDADRTSYGFTF.